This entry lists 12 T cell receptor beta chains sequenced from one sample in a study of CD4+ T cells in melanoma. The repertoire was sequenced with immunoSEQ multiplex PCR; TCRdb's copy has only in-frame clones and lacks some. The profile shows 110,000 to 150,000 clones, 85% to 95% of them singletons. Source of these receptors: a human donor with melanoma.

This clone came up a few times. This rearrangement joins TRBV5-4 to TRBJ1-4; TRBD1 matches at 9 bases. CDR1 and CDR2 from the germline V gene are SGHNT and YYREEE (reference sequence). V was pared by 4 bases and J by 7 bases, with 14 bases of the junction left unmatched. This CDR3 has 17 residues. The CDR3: CASSPGTGPVSSEKLFF. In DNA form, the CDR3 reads TGTGCCAGCAGCCCCGGGACAGGGCCGGTTAGTTCTGAAAAACTGTTTTTT. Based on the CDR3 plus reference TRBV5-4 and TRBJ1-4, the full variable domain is ETGVTQSPTHLIKTRGQQVTLRCSSQSGHNTVSWYQQALGQGPQFIFQYYREEENGRGNFPPRFSGLQFPNYSSELNVNALELDDSALYLCASSPGTGPVSSEKLFFGSGTQLSVL.

The CDR3 sequence is CASSLTTGWTTEAFF. For the CDR3, the DNA is TGTGCCAGCAGTCTCACGACAGGGTGGACCACTGAAGCTTTCTTT. This rearrangement joins TRBV27 to TRBJ1-1; TRBD1 matches at 7 bases. V shed 5 bases and J 4 bases; nucleotides not matched to a gene: 10. Germline CDR1 MNHEY, CDR2 SMNVEV (reference sequence). This CDR3 contains 15 residues.

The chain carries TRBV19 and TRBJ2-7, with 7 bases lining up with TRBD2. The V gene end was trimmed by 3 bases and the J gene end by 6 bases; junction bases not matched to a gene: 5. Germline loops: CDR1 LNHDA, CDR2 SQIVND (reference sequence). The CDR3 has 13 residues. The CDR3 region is CASSIKRGTEQYF. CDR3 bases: TGTGCCAGTAGTATTAAGCGGGGAACCGAGCAGTACTTC.

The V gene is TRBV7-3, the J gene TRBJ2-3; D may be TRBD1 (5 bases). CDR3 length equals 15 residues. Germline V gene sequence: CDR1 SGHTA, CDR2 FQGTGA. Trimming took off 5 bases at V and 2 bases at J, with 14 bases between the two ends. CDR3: CASSLVGQITDTQYF. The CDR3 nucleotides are TGTGCCAGCAGCCTCGTGGGGCAGATCACAGATACGCAGTATTTT.

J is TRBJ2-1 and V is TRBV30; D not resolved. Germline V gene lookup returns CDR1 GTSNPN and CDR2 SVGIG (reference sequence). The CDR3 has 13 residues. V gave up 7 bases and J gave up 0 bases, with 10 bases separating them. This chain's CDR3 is CAYYARSYNEQFF. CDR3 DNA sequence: TGTGCCTACTACGCCCGCTCCTACAATGAGCAGTTCTTC.

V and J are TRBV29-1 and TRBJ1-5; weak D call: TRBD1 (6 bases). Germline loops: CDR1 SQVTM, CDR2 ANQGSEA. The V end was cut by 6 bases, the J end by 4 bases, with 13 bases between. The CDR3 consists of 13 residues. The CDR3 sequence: CSVGAGPNQPQHF. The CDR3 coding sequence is TGCAGCGTGGGGGCGGGGCCGAATCAGCCCCAGCATTTT. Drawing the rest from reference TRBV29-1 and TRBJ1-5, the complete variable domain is SAVISQKPSRDICQRGTSLTIQCQVDSQVTMMFWYRQQPGQSLTLIATANQGSEATYESGFVIDKFPISRPNLTFSTLTVSNMSPEDSSIYLCSVGAGPNQPQHFGDGTRLSIL.

The CDR3 region is CASSIERGRGQPQHF. The DNA of the CDR3 is TGTGCCAGTAGTATAGAGAGGGGCCGCGGTCAGCCCCAGCATTTT. V and J are TRBV19 and TRBJ1-5, with TRBD1 as a possible D gene (5 bases). V was pared by 0 bases and J by 6 bases, with 12 bases between. The germline CDR1 and CDR2 sequences are LNHDA and SQIVND (reference sequence). The CDR3 consists of 15 residues.

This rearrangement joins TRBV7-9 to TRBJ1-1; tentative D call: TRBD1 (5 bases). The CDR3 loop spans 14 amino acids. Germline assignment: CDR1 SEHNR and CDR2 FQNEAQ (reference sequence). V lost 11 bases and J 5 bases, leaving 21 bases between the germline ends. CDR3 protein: CALTNDRITTEAFF. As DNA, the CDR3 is TGTGCCCTAACTAACGACAGAATCACGACTGAAGCTTTCTTT.

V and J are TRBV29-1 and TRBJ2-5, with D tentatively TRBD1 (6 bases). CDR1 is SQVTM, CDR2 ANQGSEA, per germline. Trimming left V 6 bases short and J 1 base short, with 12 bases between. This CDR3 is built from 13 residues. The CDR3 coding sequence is TGCAGCGTCTCGGACAGCATCCAAGAGACCCAGTACTTC. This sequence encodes CSVSDSIQETQYF.

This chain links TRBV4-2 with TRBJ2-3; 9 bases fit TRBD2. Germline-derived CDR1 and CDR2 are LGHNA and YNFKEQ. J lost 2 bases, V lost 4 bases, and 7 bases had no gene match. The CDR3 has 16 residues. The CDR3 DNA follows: TGTGCCAGCAGCCCTGCAGCGGGGGGCCCCACAGATACGCAGTATTTT. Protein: CASSPAAGGPTDTQYF.

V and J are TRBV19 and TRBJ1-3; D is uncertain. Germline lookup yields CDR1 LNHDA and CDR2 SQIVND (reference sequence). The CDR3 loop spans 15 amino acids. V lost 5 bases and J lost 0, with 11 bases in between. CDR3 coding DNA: TGTGCCAGTAGTTTTCGAGGATCCTCTGGAAACACCATATATTTT. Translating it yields CASSFRGSSGNTIYF.

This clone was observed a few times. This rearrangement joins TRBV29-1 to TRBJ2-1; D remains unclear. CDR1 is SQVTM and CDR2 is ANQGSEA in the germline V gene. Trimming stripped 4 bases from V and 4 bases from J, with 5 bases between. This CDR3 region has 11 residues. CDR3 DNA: TGCAGCGTTGCGGAGTACAATGAGCAGTTCTTC. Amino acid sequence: CSVAEYNEQFF.